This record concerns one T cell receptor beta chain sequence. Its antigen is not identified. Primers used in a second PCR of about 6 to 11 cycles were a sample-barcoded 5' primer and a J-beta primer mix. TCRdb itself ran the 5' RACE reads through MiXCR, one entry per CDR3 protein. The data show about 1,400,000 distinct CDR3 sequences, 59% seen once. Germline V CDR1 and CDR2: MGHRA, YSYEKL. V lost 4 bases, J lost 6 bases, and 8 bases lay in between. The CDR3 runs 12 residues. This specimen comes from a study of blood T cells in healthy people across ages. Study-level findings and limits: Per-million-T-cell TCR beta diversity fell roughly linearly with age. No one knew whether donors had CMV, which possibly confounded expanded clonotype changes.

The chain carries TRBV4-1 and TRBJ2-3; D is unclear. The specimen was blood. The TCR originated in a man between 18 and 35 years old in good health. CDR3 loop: CASSPQRDTQYF. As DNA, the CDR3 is TGCGCCAGCAGCCCTCAGAGGGATACGCAGTATTTT.